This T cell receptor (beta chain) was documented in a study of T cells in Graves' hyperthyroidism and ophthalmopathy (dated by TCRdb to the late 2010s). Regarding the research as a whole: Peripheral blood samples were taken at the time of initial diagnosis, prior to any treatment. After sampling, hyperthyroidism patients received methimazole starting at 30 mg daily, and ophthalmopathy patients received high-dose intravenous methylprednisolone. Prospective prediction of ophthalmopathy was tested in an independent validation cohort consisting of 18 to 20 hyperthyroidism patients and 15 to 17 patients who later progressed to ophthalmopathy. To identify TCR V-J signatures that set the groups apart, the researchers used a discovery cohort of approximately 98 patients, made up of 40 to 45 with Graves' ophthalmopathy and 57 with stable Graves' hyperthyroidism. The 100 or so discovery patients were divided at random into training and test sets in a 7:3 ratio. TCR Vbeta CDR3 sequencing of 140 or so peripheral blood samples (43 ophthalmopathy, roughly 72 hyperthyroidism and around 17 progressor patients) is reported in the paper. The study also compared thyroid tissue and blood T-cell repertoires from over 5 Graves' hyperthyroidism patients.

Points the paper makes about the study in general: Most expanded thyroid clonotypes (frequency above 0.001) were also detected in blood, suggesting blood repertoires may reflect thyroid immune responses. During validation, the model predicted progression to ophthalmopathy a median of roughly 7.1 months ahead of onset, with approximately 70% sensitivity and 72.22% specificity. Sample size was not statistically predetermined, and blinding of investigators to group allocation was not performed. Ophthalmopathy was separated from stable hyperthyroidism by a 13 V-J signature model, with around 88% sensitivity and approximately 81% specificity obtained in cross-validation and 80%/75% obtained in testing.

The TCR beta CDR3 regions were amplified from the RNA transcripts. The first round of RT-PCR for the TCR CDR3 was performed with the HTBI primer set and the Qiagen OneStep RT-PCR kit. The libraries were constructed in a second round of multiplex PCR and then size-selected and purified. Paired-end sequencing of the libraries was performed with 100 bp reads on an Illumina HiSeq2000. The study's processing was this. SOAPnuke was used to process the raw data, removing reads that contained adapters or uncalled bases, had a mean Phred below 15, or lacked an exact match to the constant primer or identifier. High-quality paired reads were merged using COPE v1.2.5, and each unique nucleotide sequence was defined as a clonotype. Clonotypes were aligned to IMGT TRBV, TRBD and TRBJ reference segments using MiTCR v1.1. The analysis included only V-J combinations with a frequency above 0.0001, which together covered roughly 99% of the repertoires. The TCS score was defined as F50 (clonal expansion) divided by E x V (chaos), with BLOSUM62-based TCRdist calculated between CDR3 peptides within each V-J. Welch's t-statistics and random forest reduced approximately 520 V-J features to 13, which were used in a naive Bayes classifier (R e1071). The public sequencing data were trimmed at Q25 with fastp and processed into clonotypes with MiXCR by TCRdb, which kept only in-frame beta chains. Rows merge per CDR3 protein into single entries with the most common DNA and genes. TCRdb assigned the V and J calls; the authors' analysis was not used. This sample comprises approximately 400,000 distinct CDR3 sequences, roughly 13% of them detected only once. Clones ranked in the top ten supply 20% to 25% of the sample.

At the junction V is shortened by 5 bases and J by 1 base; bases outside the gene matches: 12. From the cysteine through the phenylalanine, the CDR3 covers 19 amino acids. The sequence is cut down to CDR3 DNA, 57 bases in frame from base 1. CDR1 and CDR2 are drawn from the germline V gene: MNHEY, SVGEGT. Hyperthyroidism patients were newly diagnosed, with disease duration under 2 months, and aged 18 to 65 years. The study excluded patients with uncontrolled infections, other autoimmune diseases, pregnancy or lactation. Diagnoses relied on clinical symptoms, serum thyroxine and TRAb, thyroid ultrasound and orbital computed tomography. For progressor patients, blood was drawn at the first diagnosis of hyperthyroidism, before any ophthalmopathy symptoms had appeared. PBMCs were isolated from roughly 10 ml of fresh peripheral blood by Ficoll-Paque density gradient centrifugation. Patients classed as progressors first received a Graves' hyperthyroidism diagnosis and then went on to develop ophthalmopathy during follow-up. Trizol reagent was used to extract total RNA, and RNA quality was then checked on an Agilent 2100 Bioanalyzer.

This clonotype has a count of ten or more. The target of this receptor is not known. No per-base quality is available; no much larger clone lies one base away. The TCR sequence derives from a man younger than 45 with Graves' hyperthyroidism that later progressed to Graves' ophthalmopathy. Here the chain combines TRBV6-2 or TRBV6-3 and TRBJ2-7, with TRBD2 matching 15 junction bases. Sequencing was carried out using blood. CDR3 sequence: CASSDNGTSGGRQSYEQYF. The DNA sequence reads TGTGCCAGCAGTGACAACGGGACTAGCGGGGGGCGTCAATCCTACGAGCAGTACTTC.